Listed here are 9 T cell receptor beta chains from one sample, sequenced in a study of early stage breast cancer tumors. Profiling relied on immunoSEQ multiplex PCR, and the TCRdb table lists in-frame clones only, not all of them. The sample lists tens of thousands of clones; around 72% were seen once. Sequenced input: blood. The origin of the receptors is a person aged 45 to 60 with breast cancer.

As for this clone: Other nucleotide sequences from this sample produce the same CDR3. The rearrangement joins TRBV5-6 to TRBJ1-2; no definite D call. The CDR3 length is 15 residues. Germline V gene lookup returns CDR1 SGHDT and CDR2 YYEEEE. The V gene lost 0 bases and the J gene lost 0 bases, with 9 bases spanning the gap. DNA of the CDR3: TGTGCCAGCAGCTTGGGACAACTTGCTAACTATGGCTACACCTTC. Its translation is CASSLGQLANYGYTF.

The J gene is TRBJ1-3, the V gene TRBV9, with TRBD1 as a possible D gene (5 bases). Per germline, CDR1 SGDLS and CDR2 YYNGEE. The CDR3 extends over 18 amino acids. V lost 4 bases, J lost 0 bases, and 20 bases lay in between. The CDR3, as DNA: TGTGCCAGCAGCCAAGATCTCGACAGCTCATTCTCTGGAAACACCATATATTTT. The encoded protein is CASSQDLDSSFSGNTIYF. The full variable domain, in which reference TRBV9 and TRBJ1-3 provide the parts outside the CDR3, is DSGVTQTPKHLITATGQRVTLRCSPRSGDLSVYWYQQSLDQGLQFLIQYYNGEERAKGNILERFSAQQFPDLHSELNLSSLELGDSALYFCASSQDLDSSFSGNTIYFGEGSWLTVV.

This clone was counted only a few times. V is TRBV16 and J is TRBJ2-7; a possible D gene is TRBD1 (7 bases). The CDR3 consists of 14 residues. Germline values: CDR1 KGHSY, CDR2 FQNENV. V lost 0 bases and J 5 bases, leaving 11 bases between the germline ends. The CDR3 DNA reads as TGTGCCAGCAGCCAATCCCCCAGGGGGGACGAGCAGTACTTC. Translating gives CASSQSPRGDEQYF.

The chain uses TRBV5-8 and TRBJ1-5, with D uncertain. V lost 2 bases and J 4 bases, leaving 7 bases between the germline ends. Per the germline V gene, CDR1 is SGHTS and CDR2 is YDEGEE. This CDR3 contains 13 residues. The CDR3 is CASSLSVNQPQHF. The CDR3 region has the DNA TGTGCCAGCAGCTTATCGGTTAATCAGCCCCAGCATTTT.

The table lists this clone with a count of one. CDR3 DNA: TGTGCAAGTCGCATGATGACTAGCCAGCCATACGAGCAGTACGTC. Its translation: CASRMMTSQPYEQYV. V is TRBV12-2 and J is TRBJ2-7; the table's D gene call, TRBD2, was not cross checked with the DNA. TRBV12-2 constitutes a pseudogene. The CDR3 is 15 amino acids.

J is TRBJ2-5 and V is TRBV18, with 8 bases lining up with TRBD2. The CDR3 has 15 residues. The junction had 5 bases not matched to a gene; V was cut back by 3 bases and J by 2 bases. In germline, CDR1 is KGHSH, CDR2 LQKENI. CDR3 in DNA: TGTGCCAGCTCACCGGGGCGCGGGGGGCAAGAGACCCAGTACTTC. Translating gives CASSPGRGGQETQYF.

This chain connects TRBV7-2 to TRBJ2-5; weak D call: TRBD2 (6 bases). The length of the CDR3 is 15 residues. Germline assignment: CDR1 SGHTA and CDR2 FQGNSA. Trimming stripped 2 bases from V and 6 bases from J, with 16 bases between. The CDR3 DNA follows: TGTGCCAGCAGCTTAAAGCGGGCAACTTGGAAGACCCAGTACTTC. This translates into CASSLKRATWKTQYF.

The chain has TRBV7-2 and TRBJ1-4; the match to TRBD1 covers 9 bases. V was pared by 4 bases and J by 6 bases, with 3 bases of the junction left unmatched. CDR1 is SGHTA, CDR2 FQGNSA, per germline. CDR3 size: 14 residues. The CDR3 region is CASSSRQGDEKLFF. The DNA of the CDR3 is TGTGCCAGCAGCTCGAGACAGGGGGATGAAAAACTGTTTTTT. Based on the CDR3 plus reference TRBV7-2 and TRBJ1-4, the full variable domain is GAGVSQSPSNKVTEKGKDVELRCDPISGHTALYWYRQSLGQGLEFLIYFQGNSAPDKSGLPSDRFSAERTGGSVSTLTIQRTQQEDSAVYLCASSSRQGDEKLFFGSGTQLSVL.

This chain connects TRBV5-1 to TRBJ2-7, with TRBD1 identical over 11 bases. CDR3 length: 15 residues. Germline CDR1 SGHRS, CDR2 YFSETQ. After removal of 3 bases from V and 4 bases from J, the junction contained 6 bases not matched to a gene. The DNA of the CDR3 is TGCGCCAGCAGCTCATTCGGGACAGGGGGTTACGAGCAGTACTTC. Translated, it gives CASSSFGTGGYEQYF.